A selection of T cell receptor beta chains follows, all from one sample in a study of T cell responses to AZD1222 COVID-19 vaccine. Data came from immunoSEQ multiplex PCR; TCRdb stores just in-frame clones and leaves some out. This sample contains more than 110,000 clones. The material sequenced was peripheral blood. Source of these receptors: an adult in good health. Both conserved end residues are part of each CDR3. D genes are given only for firm matches.

>TRBJ2-7|TRBV28|TRBD1
CASSPGQVGGEQYF
TGTGCCAGCAGCCCGGGACAGGTTGGGGGCGAGCAGTACTTC
>TRBJ1-4|TRBV16|NA
CASSQSRTATNEKLFF
TGTGCCAGCAGCCAATCTCGGACAGCAACTAATGAAAAACTGTTTTTT
>TRBJ1-4|TRBV6-5|NA
CASSQTGGDEKLFF
TGTGCCAGCAGTCAGACAGGTGGGGACGAAAAACTGTTTTTT
>TRBJ2-5|TRBV9|TRBD1
CASSVAEVGDRVGETQYF
TGTGCCAGCAGCGTAGCGGAAGTGGGGGACAGGGTTGGAGAGACCCAGTACTTC
>TRBJ1-2|TRBV25-1|TRBD1
CASSGPGQGTGYGYTF
TGTGCCAGCAGTGGGCCTGGACAGGGGACAGGCTATGGCTACACCTTC
>TRBJ1-1|TRBV5-1|NA
CASSAGTLNTEAFF
TGCGCCAGCAGCGCAGGGACACTGAACACTGAAGCTTTCTTT
>TRBJ1-1|TRBV6-2/TRBV6-3|NA
CASSYSPRLAFF
TGTGCCAGCAGTTACTCTCCAAGGTTGGCTTTCTTT
>TRBJ1-2|TRBV6-6|NA
CASSYGQANSNGYTF
TGTGCCAGCAGTTACGGGCAGGCAAACTCTAATGGCTACACCTTC
>TRBJ2-5|TRBV2|TRBD2
CASMTSGGAGTQYF
TGTGCCAGCATGACTAGCGGGGGGGCCGGGACCCAGTACTTC
>TRBJ1-6|TRBV28|NA
CASNTGGSPLHF
TGTGCCAGCAACACCGGGGGTTCACCCCTCCACTTT
>TRBJ2-7|TRBV9|TRBD2
CASSPRGAGGFYEQYF
TGTGCCAGCAGCCCCCGGGGGGCGGGGGGTTTCTACGAGCAGTACTTC
>TRBJ2-3|TRBV4-1|NA
CASSQIKRSGSSTDTQYF
TGCGCCAGCAGCCAAATTAAACGGTCGGGCTCTAGCACAGATACGCAGTATTTT
>TRBJ2-7|TRBV6-5|TRBD2
CASSISGGLYVEQYF
TGTGCCAGCAGCATTAGCGGGGGGTTATATGTCGAGCAGTACTTC
>TRBJ2-5|TRBV4-1|NA
CASSHNSAGAQETQYF
TGCGCCAGCAGCCATAATTCTGCGGGGGCTCAAGAGACCCAGTACTTC
>TRBJ2-1|TRBV7-6|TRBD2
CASSSSGGSYNEQFF
TGTGCCAGCAGCTCGAGCGGGGGGTCCTACAATGAGCAGTTCTTC
>TRBJ2-7|TRBV3-1/TRBV3-2|NA
CASSQDRGQPNPYEQYF
TGTGCCAGCAGCCAAGATCGGGGGCAGCCGAACCCCTACGAGCAGTACTTC
>TRBJ1-1|TRBV6-5|NA
CASSIYRVGTEAFF
TGTGCCAGCAGCATCTACAGGGTTGGCACTGAAGCTTTCTTT
>TRBJ2-1|TRBV4-1|TRBD2
CASSQVVTSGGHEQFF
TGCGCCAGCAGCCAAGTGGTAACTAGCGGGGGGCATGAGCAGTTCTTC
>TRBJ1-6|TRBV19|NA
CATETGNGSPLHF
TGTGCCACTGAGACGGGGAATGGGTCACCCCTCCACTTT
>TRBJ1-5|TRBV5-6|TRBD1
CASSWDRGQGPQHF
TGTGCCAGCAGCTGGGACAGGGGTCAAGGGCCCCAGCATTTT
>TRBJ2-5|TRBV5-5|TRBD1
CASTRPGQGQETQYF
TGTGCCAGCACCCGACCGGGACAGGGACAAGAGACCCAGTACTTC
>TRBJ2-3|TRBV12-3/TRBV12-4|NA
CASSLWADTQYF
TGTGCCAGCAGTTTATGGGCAGATACGCAGTATTTT
>TRBJ2-7|TRBV5-4|TRBD1
CASSLRNRGNSYEQYF
TGTGCCAGCAGCTTGCGCAACAGGGGAAACTCCTACGAGCAGTACTTC
>TRBJ1-1|TRBV29-1|NA
CSVDVSHTEAFF
TGCAGCGTTGACGTCAGCCACACTGAAGCTTTCTTT
>TRBJ2-5|TRBV28|TRBD1
CASSWDREETQYF
TGTGCCAGCAGTTGGGACAGGGAAGAGACCCAGTACTTC
>TRBJ1-1|TRBV6-5|NA
CASSYSGTVNTEAFF
TGTGCCAGCAGTTACTCTGGGACGGTGAACACTGAAGCTTTCTTT
>TRBJ1-1|TRBV28|TRBD1
CASSGTDRVNTEAFF
TGTGCCAGCTCCGGGACAGACAGGGTGAACACTGAAGCTTTCTTT
>TRBJ1-5|TRBV19|TRBD1
CASSSITQGGNQPQHF
TGTGCCAGTAGTTCCATAACCCAGGGGGGCAATCAGCCCCAGCATTTT
>TRBJ2-7|TRBV25-1|NA
CASSELGGQTLGEQYF
TGTGCCAGCAGTGAATTAGGGGGGCAGACACTCGGCGAGCAGTACTTC
>TRBJ2-5|TRBV6-1|TRBD2
CASSEGLARETQYF
TGTGCCAGCAGTGAAGGACTAGCGCGAGAGACCCAGTACTTC
>TRBJ2-7|TRBV19|TRBD1
CASRAGTGEYEQYF
TGTGCCAGTAGGGCCGGGACAGGGGAATACGAGCAGTACTTC
>TRBJ1-1|TRBV13|NA
CASSLGKWNTEAFF
TGTGCCAGCAGCTTAGGGAAGTGGAACACTGAAGCTTTCTTT
>TRBJ1-3|TRBV29-1|NA
CSVVRANTIYF
TGCAGCGTTGTTAGGGCCAACACCATATATTTT
>TRBJ2-1|TRBV4-2|NA
CASSQDPRGAYNEQFF
TGTGCCAGCAGCCAAGATCCCAGGGGGGCCTACAATGAGCAGTTCTTC
>TRBJ1-2|TRBV7-2|NA
CASSFFSYGYTF
TGTGCCAGCAGCTTTTTCAGTTATGGCTACACCTTC
>TRBJ1-3|TRBV6-2/TRBV6-3|NA
CASSYWGSAGNTIYF
TGTGCCAGCAGTTACTGGGGATCGGCTGGAAACACCATATATTTT
>TRBJ1-1|TRBV5-4|NA
CASSLRGTSAFF
TGTGCCAGCAGCTTGAGAGGGACTTCTGCTTTCTTT